A single sample gave rise to the 13 T cell receptor beta chains below, sequenced in a study of monozygotic twins with inflammatory bowel disease. TCRdb re-analyzed the 5' RACE reads; it lists each CDR3 protein once, without DNA. This sample contains just over 300,000 distinct CDR3 sequences. The sequencing sample was made of blood. Receptors originate from a human donor with ulcerative colitis or Crohn's disease, or a healthy co-twin of an affected twin (not recorded which).

The chain carries TRBV12-3 or TRBV12-4 and TRBJ2-5; without DNA, the TCRdb call of TRBD1 cannot be checked. The CDR3 covers 14 residues. CDR3 protein: CASSSGTAKETQYF.

This chain joins TRBV29-1 and TRBJ2-1; with no DNA, the TCRdb D assignment of TRBD2 cannot be verified. The CDR3 consists of 15 residues. Germline lookup yields CDR1 SQVTM and CDR2 ANQGSEA. The CDR3 spells CSVSGVSGGYNEQFF.

The chain joins TRBV11-2 to TRBJ2-2; TCRdb reports TRBD1, a call that lacks DNA to check it against. Looked up from germline, CDR1 is SGHAT and CDR2 is FQNNGV. This CDR3 is 14 amino acids long. The CDR3 reads CASSLSVPGGELFF.

This chain uses TRBV20-1 with TRBJ2-5. The CDR3 is made up of 14 amino acids. From germline, CDR1 is DFQATT and CDR2 SNEGSKA (reference sequence). CDR3 amino acids: CSARDLQLRETQYF.

This chain links TRBV28 with TRBJ2-7; the D call from TCRdb, TRBD1, cannot be confirmed without DNA. This CDR3 contains 17 residues. Germline V lookup: CDR1 MDHEN, CDR2 SYDVKM. CDR3 sequence reads: CASSLKGRLIEIHEQYF.

The rearrangement uses TRBV12-3 or TRBV12-4 and TRBJ2-7. This CDR3 is built from 12 residues. The CDR3 is CASSQNRNEQYF.

The CDR3 region is CASSLGQPGNTIYF. The chain uses TRBV5-1 and TRBJ1-3. Germline CDR1 reads SGHRS; CDR2 reads YFSETQ. This CDR3 spans 14 amino acids. The full variable domain, in which reference TRBV5-1 and TRBJ1-3 provide the parts outside the CDR3, is KAGVTQTPRYLIKTRGQQVTLSCSPISGHRSVSWYQQTPGQGLQFLFEYFSETQRNKGNFPGRFSGRQFSNSRSEMNVSTLELGDSALYLCASSLGQPGNTIYFGEGSWLTVV.

The chain uses TRBV12-3 or TRBV12-4 and TRBJ1-1; TCRdb indicates TRBD1, and absent DNA this call remains unverified. The CDR3 sequence is 16 residues long. This CDR3 reads CASRRLSGGLGTEAFF.

This chain links TRBV7-9 with TRBJ1-5; TCRdb proposes TRBD1, but this gene call is untestable without DNA. The germline CDR1 and CDR2 sequences are SEHNR and FQNEAQ (reference sequence). The CDR3 extends over 15 amino acids. CDR3 loop: CASPRDGKTNQPQHF.

This sequence joins TRBV4-1 and TRBJ2-1; the D gene TCRdb calls, TRBD2, cannot be checked with no DNA. The V gene's germline CDR1 is MGHRA and CDR2 YSYEKL. The CDR3 is made up of 15 amino acids. The CDR3 sequence is CASSLLGLALNEQFF.

This sequence joins TRBV5-1 and TRBJ1-1; TCRdb indicates TRBD1, and absent DNA this call remains unverified. This CDR3 region has 17 residues. Germline CDR1 reads SGHRS; CDR2 reads YFSETQ. CDR3 region: CASSRFPGTGGVTEAFF.

The V and J genes are TRBV7-2 and TRBJ1-5; TCRdb lists TRBD1, though no DNA is available to test this call. CDR3 length equals 16 residues. Germline V CDR1 and CDR2: SGHTA, FQGNSA. CDR3: CVSSLTQGAGNQPQHF.

The chain links TRBV7-9 to TRBJ1-4; with no DNA, the TCRdb D assignment of TRBD1 cannot be verified. The CDR3 contains 16 residues. Germline CDR1 SEHNR, CDR2 FQNEAQ (reference sequence). The CDR3 here is CASSPPRDSQNEKLFF.